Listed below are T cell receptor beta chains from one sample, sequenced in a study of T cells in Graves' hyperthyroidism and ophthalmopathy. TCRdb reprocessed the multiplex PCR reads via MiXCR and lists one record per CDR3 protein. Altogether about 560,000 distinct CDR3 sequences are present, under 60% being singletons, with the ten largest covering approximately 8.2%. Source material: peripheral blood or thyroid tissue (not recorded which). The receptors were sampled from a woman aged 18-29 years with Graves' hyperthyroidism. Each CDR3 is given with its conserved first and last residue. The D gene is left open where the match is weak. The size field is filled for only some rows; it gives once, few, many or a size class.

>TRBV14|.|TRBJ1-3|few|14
CASSQGRAGNTIYF
TGTGCCAGCAGCCAAGGCAGGGCTGGAAACACCATATATTTT
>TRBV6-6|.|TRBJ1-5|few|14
CASSRQDSNQPQHF
TGTGCCAGCAGTAGACAAGATAGCAATCAGCCCCAGCATTTT
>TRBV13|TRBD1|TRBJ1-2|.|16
CASTAGTGGINYGYTF
TGTGCCAGCACCGCCGGGACAGGGGGCATTAACTATGGCTACACCTTC
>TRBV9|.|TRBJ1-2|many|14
CASSVAGSGYGYTF
TGTGCCAGCAGCGTAGCGGGCTCTGGCTATGGCTACACCTTC
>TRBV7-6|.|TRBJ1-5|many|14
CASSLAIGGQPQHF
TGTGCCAGCAGCTTAGCGATCGGAGGTCAGCCCCAGCATTTT
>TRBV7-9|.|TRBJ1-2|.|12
CASSIPNYGYTF
TGTGCCAGCAGTATTCCCAACTATGGCTACACCTTC
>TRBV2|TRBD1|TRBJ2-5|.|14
CASTEGDRGETQYF
TGTGCCAGCACGGAAGGTGACAGGGGAGAGACCCAGTACTTC
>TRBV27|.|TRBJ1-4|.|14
CASWQVGGEEKLFF
TGTGCCAGCTGGCAGGTCGGCGGGGAAGAAAAACTGTTTTTT
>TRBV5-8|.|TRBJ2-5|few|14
CASSLQGGQETQYF
TGTGCCAGCAGCTTGCAGGGTGGCCAAGAGACCCAGTACTTC
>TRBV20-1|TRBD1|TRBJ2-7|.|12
CSARTGGHEQYF
TGCAGTGCTAGGACAGGGGGCCACGAGCAGTACTTC
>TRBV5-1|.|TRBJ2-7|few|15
CASSLGSYRDGAQYF
TGCGCCAGCAGCTTGGGGAGTTACCGAGACGGGGCGCAGTACTTC
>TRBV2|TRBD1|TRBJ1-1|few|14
CASSTYRGGTEAFF
TGTGCCAGCAGTACCTACAGGGGGGGCACTGAAGCTTTCTTT
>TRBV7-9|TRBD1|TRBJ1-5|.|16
CASSLAGTGGLQPQHF
TGTGCCAGCAGCTTAGCGGGGACAGGGGGCTTACAGCCCCAGCATTTT
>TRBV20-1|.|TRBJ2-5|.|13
CSASPQSQETQYF
TGCAGTGCTAGTCCCCAGTCTCAAGAGACCCAGTACTTC
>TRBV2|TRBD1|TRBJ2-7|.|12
CASLDRDYEQYF
TGTGCCAGCCTCGACAGGGACTACGAGCAGTACTTC
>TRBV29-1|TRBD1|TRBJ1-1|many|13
CSAEDRGNTEAFF
TGCAGCGCTGAGGACAGGGGAAACACTGAAGCTTTCTTT
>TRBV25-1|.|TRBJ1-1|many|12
CASSELVGEAFF
TGTGCCAGCAGTGAATTGGTAGGTGAAGCTTTCTTT
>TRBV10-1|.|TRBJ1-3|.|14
CASSTDRAGNTIYF
TGTGCCAGCAGCACGGACCGGGCTGGAAACACCATATATTTT
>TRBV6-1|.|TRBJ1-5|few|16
CASSVTDSEGNQPQHF
TGTGCCAGCAGCGTAACGGACAGCGAAGGAAATCAGCCCCAGCATTTT
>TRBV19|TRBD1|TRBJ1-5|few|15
CASRRQGNSNQPQHF
TGTGCCAGTAGAAGACAGGGGAATAGCAATCAGCCCCAGCATTTT
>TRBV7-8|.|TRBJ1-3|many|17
CASSIKRDLSSGNTIYF
TGTGCCAGCAGCATCAAAAGGGACTTGAGCTCTGGAAACACCATATATTTT
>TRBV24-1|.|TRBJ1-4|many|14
CATSDSRPNEKLFF
TGTGCCACCAGTGACTCCCGGCCTAATGAAAAACTGTTTTTT
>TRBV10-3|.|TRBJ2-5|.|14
CAISARTLYETQYF
TGTGCCATCAGTGCTAGGACATTGTACGAGACCCAGTACTTC
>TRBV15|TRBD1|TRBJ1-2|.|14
CATSGDSGPYGYTF
TGTGCCACCAGCGGGGACAGCGGTCCGTATGGCTACACCTTC
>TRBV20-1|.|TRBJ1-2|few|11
CSATRPYGYTF
TGCAGTGCTACCCGACCCTATGGCTACACCTTC
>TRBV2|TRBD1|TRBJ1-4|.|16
CASQGQGFGTNERLFF
TGTGCCAGCCAGGGACAGGGGTTCGGGACTAATGAAAGACTGTTTTTT
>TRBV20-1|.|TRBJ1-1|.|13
CSARDLRNTEAFF
TGCAGTGCTAGAGATCTCAGGAACACTGAAGCTTTCTTT
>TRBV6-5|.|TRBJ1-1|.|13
CASRFTRTAEAFF
TGTGCCAGCAGATTCACAAGGACAGCTGAAGCTTTCTTT
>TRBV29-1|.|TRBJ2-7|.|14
CSVLSGRDSYEQYF
TGCAGCGTTCTATCCGGACGGGACTCCTACGAGCAGTACTTC
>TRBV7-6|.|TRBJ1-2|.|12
CASSVETLGYTF
TGTGCCAGCAGCGTTGAAACCCTGGGCTACACCTTC
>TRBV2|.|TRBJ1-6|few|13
CASSEEGVSPLHF
TGTGCCAGCAGTGAAGAGGGGGTCTCACCCCTCCACTTT
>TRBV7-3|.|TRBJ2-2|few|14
CASQDAANTGELFF
TGTGCCAGCCAAGACGCGGCGAACACCGGGGAGCTGTTTTTT
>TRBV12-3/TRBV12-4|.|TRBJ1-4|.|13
CASSSLPNEKLFF
TGTGCCAGCAGTTCCCTCCCAAATGAAAAACTGTTTTTT